The entry below gives a single T cell receptor (beta chain) sequence along with its context. The record originates from a study of T cell changes during pregnancy in multiple sclerosis. Clones were read by immunoSEQ multiplex PCR, and TCRdb kept only the in-frame ones, dropping some. The table lists almost 50,000 clones, 90% to 95% of them singletons. V was trimmed by 2 bases and J by 6 bases, leaving 13 bases between them. The CDR3 consists of 14 residues. Germline V gene sequence: CDR1 SGHTA, CDR2 FQGNSA. This chain joins TRBV7-2 and TRBJ1-1; D call uncertain. The sample in question was peripheral blood, obtained after pregnancy. The sequence came from a female donor with multiple sclerosis, enrolled in a pregnancy study. The CDR3 DNA reads TGTGCCAGCAGCTTACCGGGGATCCTCTCTGAAGCTTTCTTT. It codes for CASSLPGILSEAFF. Combining the CDR3 with reference TRBV7-2 and TRBJ1-1 gives the whole variable domain GAGVSQSPSNKVTEKGKDVELRCDPISGHTALYWYRQSLGQGLEFLIYFQGNSAPDKSGLPSDRFSAERTGGSVSTLTIQRTQQEDSAVYLCASSLPGILSEAFFGQGTRLTVV.